This paragraph reports one T cell receptor beta chain. Sequence at one end of the junction differs from germline and may be a read error. The CDR3 has 14 residues. CDR1 and CDR2 (germline): SGHNT, YENEEA. From unsorted bulk tissue weighing about 20-32 mg, DNA and RNA were co-extracted. The data belong to a study of tumor-infiltrating lymphocytes in primary liver carcinoma. The investigators made TCR beta cDNA from around 530 ng total RNA, using a constant-region primer. Amplification in three nested multiplex PCR rounds with slightly modified ARM-PCR gave rise to TCR beta libraries. Investigators reported that the first two PCR rounds, at about 11 cycles each, used TRBV1-TRBV30 forward primers with a C-beta reverse primer. In TCRdb, the multiplex PCR reads were re-called with MiXCR into one record per CDR3 protein. The table includes roughly 100,000 distinct CDR3 sequences, about four fifths detected once.

The TCR was taken from a man aged 40-50 years with primary liver carcinoma and hepatitis B virus infection. The specimen sequenced was liver tumor tissue from sampling region 3. Sample subset: tumor region T3, left-lateral pole. The rearrangement uses TRBV11-3 and TRBJ2-1; D is uncertain. The CDR3 spells CASSSGVSNKEQFF. For the CDR3, the DNA is TGCGCCAGCAGCTCAGGCGTCTCGAACAAAGAGCAGTTCTTC. The whole variable domain, remainder taken from reference TRBV11-3 and TRBJ2-1, is EAGVVQSPRYKIIEKKQPVAFWCNPISGHNTLYWYLQNLGQGPELLIRYENEEAVDDSQLPKDRFSAERLKGVDSTLKIQPAELGDSAVYLCASSSGVSNKEQFFGPGTRLTVL.